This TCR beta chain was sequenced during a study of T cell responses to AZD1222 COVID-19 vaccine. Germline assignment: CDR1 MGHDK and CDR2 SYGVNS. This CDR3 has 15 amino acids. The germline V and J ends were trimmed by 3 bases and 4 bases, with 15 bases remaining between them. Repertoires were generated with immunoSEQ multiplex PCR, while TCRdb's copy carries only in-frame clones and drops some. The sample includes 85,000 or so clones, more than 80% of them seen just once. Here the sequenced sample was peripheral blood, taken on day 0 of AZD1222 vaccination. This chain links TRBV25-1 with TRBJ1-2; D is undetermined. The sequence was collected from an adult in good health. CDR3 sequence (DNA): TGTGCCAGCAGTGATTCCCCTTCTGGCTCCTATGGCTACACCTTC. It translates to CASSDSPSGSYGYTF.